Listed here is a single TCR beta chain. The record originates from a study of blood T cell repertoires in COVID-19. Study as a whole: The cDNA or gDNA used as material had been derived from T cells, B-cell-depleted T cells, or PBMCs.

Per the authors' pipeline: Estimation of nucleated cell counts was performed using reference gene primer amplification. Clones were sequenced by immunoSEQ multiplex PCR, and TCRdb holds only the in-frame ones, with some missing. Clone size and the V and J calls come from that table; the DNA yielded D and trimming. In the table there are about 250,000 clones, around nine tenths of which are singletons. CDR1 and CDR2 from the germline V gene are SGDLS and YYNGEE. V was shortened by 0 bases and J by 7 bases, with 7 bases between the two germline ends. CDR3 length: 12 amino acids. Specimen: peripheral blood. The chain links TRBV9 to TRBJ2-5, with D maybe TRBD1 (6 bases). The clonotype was recovered from a woman between 55 and 75 years old who had recovered from COVID-19. Written as DNA, the CDR3 is TGTGCCAGCAGCGTAGAAGGGGGGACCCAGTACTTC. Translated, it gives CASSVEGGTQYF.